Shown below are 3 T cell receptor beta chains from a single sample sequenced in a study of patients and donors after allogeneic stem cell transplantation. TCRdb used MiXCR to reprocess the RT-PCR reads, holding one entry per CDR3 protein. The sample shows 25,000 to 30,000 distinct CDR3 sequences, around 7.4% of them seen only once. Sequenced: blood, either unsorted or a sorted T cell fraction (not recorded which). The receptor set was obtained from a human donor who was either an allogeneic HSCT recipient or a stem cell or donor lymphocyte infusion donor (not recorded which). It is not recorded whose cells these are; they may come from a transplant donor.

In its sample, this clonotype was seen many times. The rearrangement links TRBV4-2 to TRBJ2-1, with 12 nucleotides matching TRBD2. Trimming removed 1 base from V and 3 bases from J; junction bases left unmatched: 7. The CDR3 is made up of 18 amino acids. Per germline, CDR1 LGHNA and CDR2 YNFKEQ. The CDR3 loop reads CASSQAELAGGYYNEQFF. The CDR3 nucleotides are TGTGCCAGCAGCCAAGCGGAACTAGCGGGAGGTTACTACAATGAGCAGTTCTTC.

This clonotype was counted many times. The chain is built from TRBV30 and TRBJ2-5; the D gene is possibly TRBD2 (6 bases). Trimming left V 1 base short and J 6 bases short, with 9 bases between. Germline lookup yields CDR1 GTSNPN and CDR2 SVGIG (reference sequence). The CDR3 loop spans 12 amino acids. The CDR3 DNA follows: TGTGCCTGGAGTGGCGGGGTAAAGACCCAGTACTTC. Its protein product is CAWSGGVKTQYF. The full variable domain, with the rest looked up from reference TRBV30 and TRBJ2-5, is SQTIHQWPATLVQPVGSPLSLECTVEGTSNPNLYWYRQAAGRGLQLLFYSVGIGQISSEVPQNLSASRPQDRQFILSSKKLLLSDSGFYLCAWSGGVKTQYFGPGTRLLVL.

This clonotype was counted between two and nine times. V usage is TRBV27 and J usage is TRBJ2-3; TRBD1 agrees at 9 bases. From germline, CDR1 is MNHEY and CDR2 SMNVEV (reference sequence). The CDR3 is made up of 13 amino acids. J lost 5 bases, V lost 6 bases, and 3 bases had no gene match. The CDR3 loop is CASRQGAGDTQYF. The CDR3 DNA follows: TGTGCCAGCAGACAGGGGGCTGGAGATACGCAGTATTTT.